A single sample gave rise to the 21 T cell receptor beta chains below, sequenced in a study of cytomegalovirus exposure and HLA in healthy donors. 13 Jbeta primers and 60 Vbeta primers were used for the PCR. The table came from immunoSEQ multiplex PCR; TCRdb's copy has only in-frame clones and leaves some out. The data contain approximately 100,000 clones, about 79% of them singletons. Material for sequencing was PBMCs. The receptors come from a man aged 50 or older in good health and CMV-seropositive.

The rearrangement joins TRBV2 to TRBJ2-7; 8 bases are shared with TRBD1. The V segment lost 5 bases and the J segment 4 bases; nucleotides outside the gene matches: 7. Germline CDR1 is SNHLY and CDR2 is FYNNEI. The CDR3 is made up of 14 amino acids. The chain's CDR3 is CASSIGQGLYEQYF. Here the CDR3 DNA reads TGTGCCAGCAGTATCGGACAGGGTTTATACGAGCAGTACTTC.

The chain carries TRBV7-8 and TRBJ1-1; possibly TRBD1 for D (5 bases). The length of the CDR3 is 13 residues. Trimming took 1 base from V and 3 from J, leaving 6 bases between them. CDR1 and CDR2 from the germline V gene are SGHVS and FQNEAQ. As DNA, the CDR3 is TGTGCCAGCAGCTTAGGGGGCGACACTGAAGCTTTCTTT. Encoded protein: CASSLGGDTEAFF.

V usage is TRBV9 and J usage is TRBJ2-5, with 9 bases aligning to TRBD2. Germline CDR1 SGDLS, CDR2 YYNGEE. Trimming at V came to 0 bases and at J to 3 bases, leaving 6 bases not matched to a gene. The CDR3 extends over 16 amino acids. CDR3 DNA sequence: TGTGCCAGCAGCGTAGCTGGGACTAGCCCCGAAGAGACCCAGTACTTC. This translates into CASSVAGTSPEETQYF.

This chain connects TRBV6-6 to TRBJ2-1, with 7 bases matching TRBD1. Germline V gene lookup returns CDR1 MNHNY and CDR2 SVGAGI (reference sequence). Trimming took 2 bases from V and 6 from J; bases not matched to a gene: 4. This CDR3 has 14 residues. The CDR3 coding sequence is TGTGCCAGCAGTTACCGGGACAGCACCAATGAGCAGTTCTTC. Translation: CASSYRDSTNEQFF.

Concerning this clone: One end of the junction does not line up with germline, which may come from a read error. J is TRBJ2-7 and V is TRBV5-1; no clear D. Germline loops: CDR1 SGHRS, CDR2 YFSETQ. This CDR3 contains 17 residues. The chain's CDR3 is CASSYRGSVMSSCEQYF. The CDR3 bases are TGCGCCAGCAGCTACCGAGGCAGCGTTATGAGCTCCTGCGAGCAGTACTTC.

This clone was seen a few times. V and J are TRBV7-3 and TRBJ1-3; TRBD1 matches at 9 bases. The CDR3 runs 20 residues. Germline CDR1 and CDR2: SGHTA and FQGTGA. Trimming at V came to 5 bases and at J to 2 bases, leaving 19 bases not matched to a gene. The CDR3 is CASSPILRDREVCPGNTIYF. The CDR3 DNA sequence: TGTGCCAGCAGCCCGATACTCCGGGACAGGGAAGTTTGCCCTGGAAACACCATATATTTT.

The rearrangement uses TRBV7-8 and TRBJ2-5, with 11 bases that match TRBD2. The CDR3 spans 16 residues. CDR1 and CDR2 (germline): SGHVS, FQNEAQ. V dropped 1 base and J dropped 2; count of bases not matched to a gene: 3. The CDR3 sequence is CASSLVGTSGQETQYF. CDR3 nucleotides: TGTGCCAGCAGCTTAGTCGGGACTAGCGGACAAGAGACCCAGTACTTC.

This clone appeared a few times. The CDR3, as DNA: TGTGCCAGTAGTAGGGGGCCAGGGGGCGCTGGGGCCAACGTCCTGACTTTC. It encodes CASSRGPGGAGANVLTF. J is TRBJ2-6 and V is TRBV19; 8 bases map to TRBD1. Trimming took 4 bases from V and 2 from J; bases not matched to a gene: 7. CDR1 and CDR2 (germline): LNHDA, SQIVND (reference sequence). This CDR3 region has 17 residues.

The chain couples TRBV5-1 to TRBJ2-2, with TRBD1 matching over 7 bases. V dropped 4 bases and J dropped 7; count of bases not matched to a gene: 4. CDR3 length: 13 residues. Germline values: CDR1 SGHRS, CDR2 YFSETQ. CDR3 nucleotide sequence: TGCGCCAGCAGCCAGGACAGGAACGGGGAGCTGTTTTTT. This translates into CASSQDRNGELFF.

J is TRBJ1-2 and V is TRBV21-1; TRBD1, the table's D call, was not compared with the DNA. TRBV21-1 is deemed a pseudogene. CDR3 length: 11 residues. The DNA of the CDR3 is TGTGCCAGCAGACAGGGTGATGGCTACACCTTC. Protein product: CASRQGDGYTF.

The genes are TRBV7-2 and TRBJ2-7; a possible D gene is TRBD1 (6 bases). Germline lookup yields CDR1 SGHTA and CDR2 FQGNSA. The CDR3 totals 14 residues. Trimming left V 5 bases short and J 1 base short, with 12 bases between. The CDR3 loop reads CASSTGIGSYEQYF. The CDR3 region has the DNA TGTGCCAGCAGCACAGGGATAGGGTCCTACGAGCAGTACTTC.

About this clone itself: One end of the junction varies from germline; a read error may be responsible. This rearrangement joins TRBV19 to TRBJ2-6, with 9 bases identical to TRBD1. Germline CDR1 is LNHDA and CDR2 is SQIVND (reference sequence). CDR3 length equals 18 residues. CDR3 region: CASSRDRDRPSGANGLTF. The CDR3 nucleotides read TGTGCCAGTAGTAGGGACAGGGATAGACCCTCTGGGGCCAACGGCCTGACTTTC.

The rearrangement links TRBV5-4 to TRBJ1-2; 8 bases agree with TRBD1. Germline-derived CDR1 and CDR2 are SGHNT and YYREEE (reference sequence). CDR3 length equals 14 residues. The V gene end was trimmed by 3 bases and the J gene end by 8 bases; junction bases not matched to a gene: 9. The CDR3 loop reads CASSSPQGAEGYTF. The CDR3 bases are TGTGCCAGCAGCTCCCCCCAGGGGGCGGAAGGCTACACCTTC.

This clone appeared a single time. The V call is TRBV29-1, the J call TRBJ2-7, with TRBD2 matching over 11 bases. V lost 7 bases to trimming and J lost 2 bases; unmatched junction nucleotides: 10. The CDR3 length is 15 residues. Germline V CDR1 and CDR2: SQVTM, ANQGSEA. CDR3 coding DNA: TGCAGCGGTGACTCTACTAGCGGGGGTACCTACGAGCAGTACTTC. This translates into CSGDSTSGGTYEQYF.

This clone was found a few times. The genes are TRBV2 and TRBJ1-1, with D perhaps matching TRBD1 (6 bases). Trimming left V 4 bases short and J 1 base short, with 7 bases between. CDR1 SNHLY and CDR2 FYNNEI come from the germline V gene. This CDR3 has 13 amino acids. CDR3 sequence reads: CASSGGGNTEAFF. The DNA of the CDR3 is TGTGCCAGCAGTGGAGGGGGGAACACTGAAGCTTTCTTT. The full variable domain, with the rest looked up from reference TRBV2 and TRBJ1-1, is EPEVTQTPSHQVTQMGQEVILRCVPISNHLYFYWYRQILGQKVEFLVSFYNNEISEKSEIFDDQFSVERPDGSNFTLKIRSTKLEDSAMYFCASSGGGNTEAFFGQGTRLTVV.

V and J are TRBV7-2 and TRBJ1-2; TRBD1 matches 8 bases. The CDR3 extends over 14 amino acids. CDR1 is SGHTA, CDR2 FQGNSA, per germline. V was clipped by 5 bases and J by 4 bases; unmatched bases: 6. The CDR3 is CASSRTGLSYGYTF. The CDR3 DNA reads TGTGCCAGCAGCCGGACAGGGCTCAGCTATGGCTACACCTTC.

This clone was seen a few times. The V call is TRBV5-5, the J call TRBJ2-7, with D unresolved. The V gene's germline CDR1 is SGHKS and CDR2 YYEKEE (reference sequence). This CDR3 spans 15 amino acids. The V end was cut by 0 bases, the J end by 2 bases, with 12 bases between. The CDR3 sequence: CASSLAEQSAYEQYF. In nucleotides, the CDR3 is TGTGCCAGCAGCTTGGCCGAACAGAGTGCCTACGAGCAGTACTTC.

This clone was counted between two and nine times. The chain couples TRBV5-6 to TRBJ2-7, with 9 bases aligning to TRBD1. Germline V gene lookup returns CDR1 SGHDT and CDR2 YYEEEE. The V gene end was trimmed by 4 bases and the J gene end by 0 bases; junction bases not matched to a gene: 14. The CDR3 covers 18 residues. The CDR3 sequence: CASSAGTGSIGASYEQYF. For the CDR3, the DNA is TGTGCCAGCAGCGCCGGGACAGGGTCCATCGGCGCCTCCTACGAGCAGTACTTC.

The chain has TRBV19 and TRBJ2-2, with D possibly matching TRBD1 (6 bases). V was clipped by 3 bases and J by 7 bases, with 21 bases between them. The germline V gene has CDR1 LNHDA and CDR2 SQIVND (reference sequence). The CDR3 consists of 17 residues. The CDR3 sequence: CASSIASRGRWDGELFF. In DNA, the CDR3 is TGTGCCAGTAGTATCGCGAGCAGGGGACGGTGGGACGGGGAGCTGTTTTTT. Drawing the rest from reference TRBV19 and TRBJ2-2, the complete variable domain is DGGITQSPKYLFRKEGQNVTLSCEQNLNHDAMYWYRQDPGQGLRLIYYSQIVNDFQKGDIAEGYSVSREKKESFPLTVTSAQKNPTAFYLCASSIASRGRWDGELFFGEGSRLTVL.

V is TRBV27 and J is TRBJ2-7, with TRBD2 matching 8 bases. The CDR3 contains 15 residues. V was clipped by 6 bases and J by 7 bases; unmatched bases: 14. Germline CDR1 MNHEY, CDR2 SMNVEV (reference sequence). The CDR3 sequence is CASSREGGAAREQYF. As DNA, the CDR3 is TGTGCCAGCAGCCGGGAGGGGGGGGCGGCCCGGGAGCAGTACTTC.

The genes are TRBV5-1 and TRBJ1-1, with 11 bases lining up with TRBD1. CDR1 is SGHRS, CDR2 YFSETQ, per germline. V gave up 4 bases and J gave up 9 bases; unmatched junction bases: 5. This CDR3 is 13 amino acids long. The CDR3 sequence is CASSPGTGGKAFF. CDR3 nucleotides: TGCGCCAGCAGCCCCGGGACAGGGGGGAAAGCTTTCTTT. Filled out from reference TRBV5-1 and TRBJ1-1, the complete variable domain reads KAGVTQTPRYLIKTRGQQVTLSCSPISGHRSVSWYQQTPGQGLQFLFEYFSETQRNKGNFPGRFSGRQFSNSRSEMNVSTLELGDSALYLCASSPGTGGKAFFGQGTRLTVV.